The next 9 T cell receptor beta chains were all read from a single sample in a study of blood T cells in healthy people across ages. Through a sample-barcoded 5' primer and a J-beta primer mix, a second PCR was run for about 6 to 11 cycles. TCRdb itself ran the 5' RACE reads through MiXCR, one entry per CDR3 protein. The table lists about 800,000 distinct CDR3 sequences, 20% to 25% of them singletons. These data were also reused for a study on T cells of mothers and their children.

What was sequenced was blood. These receptors came from a boy aged 10-17 years in good health.

This clonotype was detected only a few times. The chain has TRBV6-6 and TRBJ2-5; TRBD1 aligns across 7 bases. The end of the DNA aligns better with TRBJ2-1, so the J call may be wrong. Germline V gives CDR1 MNHNY, CDR2 SVGAGI (reference sequence). This CDR3 spans 13 amino acids. This CDR3 reads CASSPDRAHEQFF. As DNA, the CDR3 is TGTGCCAGCAGCCCCGACAGGGCCCATGAGCAGTTCTTC.

The CDR3 reads CASSTRVTLSYNEQFF. DNA of the CDR3: TGTGCCAGCAGCACTAGGGTCACACTCTCCTACAATGAGCAGTTCTTC. The chain couples TRBV3-1 to TRBJ2-1, with D perhaps matching TRBD2 (5 bases). Trimming shortened V by 5 bases and J by 0 bases, and 14 bases separated the two germline ends. This CDR3 region has 16 residues. Germline V gene sequence: CDR1 LGHDT, CDR2 YNNKEL (reference sequence).

The table lists this clonotype with a few counts. The V call is TRBV25-1, the J call TRBJ2-5, with a tentative D call TRBD2 (6 bases). There are 14 residues in the CDR3. Trimming removed 8 bases from V and 3 bases from J, with 16 bases in between. Germline V gene sequence: CDR1 MGHDK, CDR2 SYGVNS. The CDR3 nucleotides are TGTGCCAGCTGGGGTCCGGGAGTAAAAGAGACCCAGTACTTC. This encodes CASWGPGVKETQYF.

The genes are TRBV7-9 and TRBJ2-7; possibly TRBD2 for D (5 bases). The end of the DNA aligns better with TRBJ2-1, so the J call may be wrong. The CDR3 consists of 15 residues. The germline V gene has CDR1 SEHNR and CDR2 FQNEAQ (reference sequence). CDR3 in amino acids: CASSFPGFDYNEQFF. In DNA, the CDR3 is TGTGCCAGCAGCTTTCCGGGGTTTGACTACAATGAGCAGTTCTTC.

This clonotype turned up a few times. The rearrangement joins TRBV20-1 to TRBJ2-5; D may be TRBD2 (6 bases). This CDR3 region has 16 residues. CDR1 is DFQATT, CDR2 SNEGSKA, per germline (reference sequence). Trimming left V 0 bases short and J 4 bases short, with 18 bases between. Here the CDR3 DNA reads TGCAGTGCTAGAGATCTCGAAGGGGTGGAGGGAGAGACCCAGTACTTC. Translation: CSARDLEGVEGETQYF.

The chain combines TRBV7-9 with TRBJ2-4; D perhaps matches TRBD2 (6 bases). Trimming cost V 5 bases and J 0 bases, with 14 bases left between them. The CDR3 runs 16 residues. The V gene's germline CDR1 is SEHNR and CDR2 FQNEAQ (reference sequence). The DNA of the CDR3 is TGTGCCAGCAGCCAAGGAAGGGGACTAGCCAAAAACATTCAGTACTTC. As protein: CASSQGRGLAKNIQYF. The full variable domain, rest sourced from reference TRBV7-9 and TRBJ2-4, is DTGVSQNPRHKITKRGQNVTFRCDPISEHNRLYWYRQTLGQGPEFLTYFQNEAQLEKSRLLSDRFSAERPKGSFSTLEIQRTEQGDSAMYLCASSQGRGLAKNIQYFGAGTRLSVL.

This clonotype was seen a handful of times. V and J are TRBV20-1 and TRBJ2-7; D might be TRBD2 (6 bases). The CDR3 is 12 residues long. Germline CDR1 is DFQATT and CDR2 is SNEGSKA (reference sequence). The V end was cut by 6 bases, the J end by 7 bases, with 16 bases between. The CDR3 DNA sequence: TGCAGTGCGCCGGACTACGGTTTGGAGCAGTACTTC. As protein: CSAPDYGLEQYF.

The chain has TRBV7-9 and TRBJ2-7, with 10 nucleotides matching TRBD1. This CDR3 has 12 amino acids. The trim removed 5 bases at V and 12 bases at J, leaving 7 bases unmatched. Germline lookup yields CDR1 SEHNR and CDR2 FQNEAQ (reference sequence). In DNA, the CDR3 is TGTGCCAGCAGCCAAGGGGACAGGGGTGTGTACTTC. It yields the protein CASSQGDRGVYF.

This clonotype has more than one count but fewer than ten. This chain uses TRBV3-1 with TRBJ1-2, with a tentative D call TRBD1 (6 bases). V was shortened by 1 base and J by 8 bases, with 8 bases between the two germline ends. The CDR3 contains 12 residues. The germline V gene has CDR1 LGHDT and CDR2 YNNKEL (reference sequence). The CDR3 bases are TGTGCCAGCAGCCAAGCAGGGGACGGCTACACCTTC. Protein sequence: CASSQAGDGYTF.